The T cell receptor beta chain described here comes from a study of cytomegalovirus exposure and HLA in healthy donors. General study results and limits: The study labeled more than 150 TCR beta chains cytomegalovirus-associated.

It was with 60 Vbeta and 13 Jbeta primers that the PCR ran. Assay used: immunoSEQ multiplex PCR; TCRdb lists only in-frame clones, some missing. This table holds 120,000 to 150,000 clones, around 80% found once. This CDR3 is 14 amino acids long. Germline loops: CDR1 LNHNV, CDR2 YYDKDF (reference sequence). The V and J ends lost 1 base and 7 bases, in that order; junction bases with no gene match: 6. Remarks on this clone: The antigen remains unidentified.

Donors were ostensibly healthy at sampling, although undocumented immune exposures were probable. The V gene is TRBV15, the J gene TRBJ2-5; 7 bases fit TRBD1. Sequencing was done on a sample of PBMCs. This TCR derives from a man aged 35-49 years in good health and CMV-seropositive. The CDR3 sequence is CATSRVRGLVTQYF. The CDR3 DNA follows: TGTGCCACCAGCAGAGTGAGGGGGCTGGTGACCCAGTACTTC.